Below, one TCR beta chain is given with its context. This CDR3 contains 14 residues. V lost 6 bases and J 0 bases, leaving 12 bases between the germline ends. Germline V gives CDR1 PRHDT, CDR2 FYEKMQ (reference sequence). Repertoires were generated with immunoSEQ multiplex PCR, while TCRdb's copy carries only in-frame clones and drops some. There are about 330,000 clones in the sample; about 90% occur only once, and around 5% lies in the top ten. The sample originates from a study of blood T cell repertoires in COVID-19. The study recruited people aged about 18 to 89 years across some 23 US areas. The study counted Cohort 3 donors as recovered given two negative PCRs, clearance, or symptom resolution.

The chain carries TRBV13 and TRBJ2-7; D ambiguous. The receptor was derived from a man aged 25-45 years who had recovered from COVID-19. Sequenced sample: PBMCs or T cells enriched from blood (not recorded which). The CDR3 is CASSSGSYSYEQYF. The CDR3 DNA is TGTGCCAGCAGTTCCGGGTCCTACTCCTACGAGCAGTACTTC.